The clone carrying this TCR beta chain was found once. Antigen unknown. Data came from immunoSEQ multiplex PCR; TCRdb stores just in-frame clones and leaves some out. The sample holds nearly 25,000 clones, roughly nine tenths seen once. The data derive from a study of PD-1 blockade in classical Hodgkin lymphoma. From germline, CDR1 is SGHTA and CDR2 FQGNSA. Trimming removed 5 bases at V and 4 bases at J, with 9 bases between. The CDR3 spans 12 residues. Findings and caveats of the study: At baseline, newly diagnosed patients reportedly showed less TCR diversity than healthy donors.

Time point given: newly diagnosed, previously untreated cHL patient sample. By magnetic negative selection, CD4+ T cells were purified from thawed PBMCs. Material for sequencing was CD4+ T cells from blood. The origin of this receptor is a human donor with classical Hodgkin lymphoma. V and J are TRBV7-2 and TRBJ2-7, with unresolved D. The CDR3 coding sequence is TGTGCCAGCAGCCCGACTGAATACGAGCAGTACTTC. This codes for CASSPTEYEQYF.